A single T cell receptor beta chain is shown here with its context. The antigen is undetermined. These data belong to a study of graft-versus-host responses after intestinal transplantation. Assay: immunoSEQ multiplex PCR; the TCRdb copy retains only in-frame clones and omits some. The table includes about 93,000 clones, about 93% detected once. This CDR3 spans 14 amino acids. Trimming removed 4 bases from V and 2 bases from J, with 11 bases in between. CDR1 SQVTM and CDR2 ANQGSEA come from the germline V gene. The TCR sequence derives from a human donor who received an intestinal transplant. V and J are TRBV29-1 and TRBJ2-2; a possible D gene is TRBD1 (6 bases). The sample in question was unstimulated CD8+ T cells sorted from spleen or lymph node cells, obtained before intestinal transplant. CDR3 in amino acids: CSVVGAVNTGELFF. Here the CDR3 DNA reads TGCAGCGTTGTGGGGGCGGTAAACACCGGGGAGCTGTTTTTT.